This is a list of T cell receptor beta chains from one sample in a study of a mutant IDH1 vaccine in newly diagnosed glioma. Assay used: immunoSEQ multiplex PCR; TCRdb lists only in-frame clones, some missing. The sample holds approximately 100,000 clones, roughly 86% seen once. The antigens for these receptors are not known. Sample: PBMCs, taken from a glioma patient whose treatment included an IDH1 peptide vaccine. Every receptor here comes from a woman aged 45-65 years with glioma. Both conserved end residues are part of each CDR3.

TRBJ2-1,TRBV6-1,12,CASIPDYNEQFF
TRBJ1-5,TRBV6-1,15,CASSGSQGFNQPQHF
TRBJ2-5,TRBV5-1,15,CASSPQTGPQETQYF
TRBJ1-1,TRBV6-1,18,CAISDFNRGGNVNTEAFF
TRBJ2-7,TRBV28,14,CASSFGTGGYEQYF
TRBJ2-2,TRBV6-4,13,CASSPVHTGELFF
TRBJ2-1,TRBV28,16,CASSPRTGGSFNEQFF
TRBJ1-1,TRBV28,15,CASSTPLSGNTEAFF
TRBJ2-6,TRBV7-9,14,CASRAGSGANVLTF
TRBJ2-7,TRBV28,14,CASRGQGASYEQYF
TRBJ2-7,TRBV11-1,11,CASSQMGEQYF
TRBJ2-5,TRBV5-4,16,CASSGTGGSGSQTQYF
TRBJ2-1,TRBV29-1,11,CSGTGANEQFF
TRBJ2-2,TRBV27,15,CASSLRTGYTGELFF
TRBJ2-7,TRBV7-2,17,CASSKGLAGGRSYEQYF
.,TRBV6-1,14,CASSENRVSYEQYF
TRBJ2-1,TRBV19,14,CASSIYDSYNEQFF
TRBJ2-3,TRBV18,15,CASSPPRGHTDTQYF